The 29 T cell receptor beta chains below all came from one sample that was sequenced in a study of radiotherapy plus CTLA-4 blockade in lung cancer. Assay: immunoSEQ multiplex PCR; the TCRdb copy retains only in-frame clones and omits some. The table has tens of thousands of clones, about 80% seen once. The sequences come from peripheral blood, collected from a patient treated with radiotherapy plus ipilimumab. Source of these receptors: a human donor with non-small cell lung cancer who had stable disease on radiotherapy plus ipilimumab.

V and J are TRBV5-4 and TRBJ2-1; D is unclear. V lost 0 bases and J lost 10, with 8 bases in between. Germline-derived CDR1 and CDR2 are SGHNT and YYREEE (reference sequence). This CDR3 contains 12 residues. CDR3: CASSLASREQFF. The CDR3 nucleotides read TGTGCCAGCAGCTTGGCGTCTCGCGAGCAGTTCTTC.

This chain uses TRBV2 with TRBJ2-7; D possibly uses TRBD1 or TRBD2 (5 bases each). Deletions cut 6 bases from V and 3 bases from J, with 9 bases between. The CDR3 runs 12 residues. CDR1 SNHLY and CDR2 FYNNEI come from the germline V gene. The CDR3 DNA follows: TGTGCCAGCAGGAGGGGCAGCTACGAGCAGTACTTC. Protein sequence: CASRRGSYEQYF. Using reference TRBV2 and TRBJ2-7 for the parts outside the CDR3, the full variable domain is EPEVTQTPSHQVTQMGQEVILRCVPISNHLYFYWYRQILGQKVEFLVSFYNNEISEKSEIFDDQFSVERPDGSNFTLKIRSTKLEDSAMYFCASRRGSYEQYFGPGTRLTVT.

This sequence joins TRBV6-6 and TRBJ1-5, with D unresolved. This CDR3 region has 14 residues. V was cut by 2 bases and J by 3 bases, with 8 bases left in between. Germline CDR1 is MNHNY and CDR2 is SVGAGI (reference sequence). In DNA, the CDR3 is TGTGCCAGCAGTTACGATGATTTCAATCAGCCCCAGCATTTT. It codes for CASSYDDFNQPQHF.

The chain recombines TRBV27 with TRBJ2-7; 7 positions agree with TRBD2. This CDR3 has 14 amino acids. Germline CDR1 and CDR2: MNHEY and SMNVEV (reference sequence). Unmatched junction bases numbered 4, after V lost 4 bases and J lost 1 base. CDR3 in DNA: TGTGCCAGCAGTTCTCAGGGACTATCCTACGAGCAGTACTTC. It translates to CASSSQGLSYEQYF.

This chain joins TRBV5-1 and TRBJ1-4, with a weak D call TRBD1 (6 bases). The V and J ends lost 0 bases and 3 bases respectively, with 12 bases between them. CDR3 length: 16 residues. Germline V lookup: CDR1 SGHRS, CDR2 YFSETQ. The chain's CDR3 is CASSLDGGPANEKLFF. DNA of the CDR3: TGCGCCAGCAGCTTGGACGGGGGGCCAGCTAATGAAAAACTGTTTTTT. Complete variable domain (other parts from reference TRBV5-1 and TRBJ1-4): KAGVTQTPRYLIKTRGQQVTLSCSPISGHRSVSWYQQTPGQGLQFLFEYFSETQRNKGNFPGRFSGRQFSNSRSEMNVSTLELGDSALYLCASSLDGGPANEKLFFGSGTQLSVL.

This clone appeared a single time. The chain carries TRBV6-5 and TRBJ1-1; D ambiguous. V dropped 0 bases and J dropped 2 bases, with 1 base sitting between them. This CDR3 is built from 12 residues. The germline gives CDR1 MNHEY, CDR2 SVGAGI. The CDR3 sequence is CASSYSNTEAFF. In DNA, the CDR3 is TGTGCCAGCAGTTACTCCAACACTGAAGCTTTCTTT.

The chain is built from TRBV19 and TRBJ2-5, with a tentative D call TRBD1 (6 bases). V lost 0 bases to trimming and J lost 4 bases, with 12 bases between them. CDR1 LNHDA and CDR2 SQIVND come from the germline V gene (reference sequence). This CDR3 has 15 residues. The CDR3 sequence is CASSIEAQGGETQYF. DNA for the CDR3: TGTGCCAGTAGTATAGAGGCCCAAGGGGGAGAGACCCAGTACTTC.

The rearrangement uses TRBV27 and TRBJ2-5; 15 bases fit TRBD2. The DNA end is more similar to TRBJ2-7, so the J call may be wrong. CDR1 and CDR2 (germline): MNHEY, SMNVEV (reference sequence). The CDR3 loop spans 15 amino acids. The CDR3 region is CASRQGLAGGYEQYF. CDR3 coding DNA: TGTGCCAGCAGACAAGGACTAGCGGGAGGGTACGAGCAGTACTTC.

The chain combines TRBV19 with TRBJ2-3, with D possibly being TRBD1 (6 bases). This CDR3 region has 15 residues. Looked up from germline, CDR1 is LNHDA and CDR2 is SQIVND (reference sequence). The ends were cut back, 3 bases at V and 1 base at J, with 11 bases in the middle. The CDR3 region has the DNA TGTGCCAGTAGTATGGGGGCTTGGGGCACAGATACGCAGTATTTT. Residues: CASSMGAWGTDTQYF.

This clone was seen a handful of times. The chain is built from TRBV9 and TRBJ2-5; 16 bases map to TRBD2. Unmatched junction bases numbered 7, after V lost 6 bases and J lost 5 bases. This CDR3 is 16 amino acids long. The V gene's germline CDR1 is SGDLS and CDR2 YYNGEE. CDR3 region: CASTGTSGRAGETQYF. CDR3 in DNA: TGTGCCAGCACCGGGACTAGCGGGAGGGCCGGGGAGACCCAGTACTTC.

This CDR3 is CSVAVGGTDTQYF. The CDR3 region has the DNA TGCAGCGTTGCGGTGGGGGGCACAGATACGCAGTATTTT. The chain recombines TRBV29-1 with TRBJ2-3; D may correspond to TRBD1 or TRBD2 (5 bases each). CDR1 SQVTM and CDR2 ANQGSEA come from the germline V gene. This CDR3 region has 13 residues. Trimming pared 4 bases from V and 1 base from J, leaving 9 bases between.

This clone was detected a few times. The V gene is TRBV11-1, the J gene TRBJ2-2, with D perhaps matching TRBD1 or TRBD2 (5 bases each). CDR1 and CDR2 (germline): SGHAT, FQDESV (reference sequence). The CDR3 is 17 amino acids. V dropped 3 bases and J dropped 4 bases, with 18 bases sitting between them. The CDR3 region is CASSFPRGRTPTGELFF. The CDR3 DNA reads TGTGCCAGCAGCTTCCCCCGGGGACGGACTCCCACCGGGGAGCTGTTTTTT.

This chain joins TRBV5-4 and TRBJ1-6; 7 bases map to TRBD1. Losses at the gene ends were 4 bases for V and 9 bases for J; bases not matched to a gene: 10. The CDR3 has 15 residues. In germline, CDR1 is SGHNT, CDR2 YYREEE (reference sequence). The CDR3 region is CASSQRTGGTSPLHF. Here the CDR3 DNA reads TGTGCCAGCAGCCAAAGGACAGGCGGAACTTCACCCCTCCACTTT.

The chain links TRBV5-8 to TRBJ1-4; 9 nucleotides agree with TRBD1. Germline CDR1 SGHTS, CDR2 YDEGEE. The V and J ends lost 1 base and 6 bases, in that order; junction bases with no gene match: 4. This CDR3 region has 15 residues. The CDR3 DNA follows: TGTGCCAGCAGCTTGCCGGGACAGGGTGATGAAAAACTGTTTTTT. It codes for CASSLPGQGDEKLFF.

The chain combines TRBV2 with TRBJ1-6; D is perhaps TRBD1 (5 bases). V lost 8 bases, J lost 7 bases, and 12 bases lay in between. Germline V CDR1 and CDR2: SNHLY, FYNNEI. The CDR3 runs 13 residues. CDR3 coding DNA: TGTGCCAGCGGAGGGGATGGAAATTCACCCCTCCACTTT. Amino acid sequence: CASGGDGNSPLHF.

The J gene is TRBJ2-5, the V gene TRBV2; possibly TRBD1 for D (6 bases). The CDR3 totals 15 residues. Germline-derived CDR1 and CDR2 are SNHLY and FYNNEI. V was shortened by 7 bases and J by 0 bases, with 15 bases between the two germline ends. The chain's CDR3 is CASKRQDPYQETQYF. The CDR3 coding sequence is TGTGCCAGCAAGCGACAGGACCCGTACCAAGAGACCCAGTACTTC.

This chain connects TRBV15 to TRBJ2-7, with D unresolved. Germline V gives CDR1 LNHNV, CDR2 YYDKDF (reference sequence). The CDR3 has 12 residues. V shed 2 bases and J shed 6 bases, with 8 bases lying between them. The CDR3 loop reads CATSRRRGEQYF. The CDR3 region has the DNA TGTGCCACCAGCAGACGACGTGGCGAGCAGTACTTC.

This sequence joins TRBV7-6 and TRBJ1-4, with 9 bases that match TRBD1. V was clipped by 5 bases and J by 3 bases; unmatched bases: 1. The CDR3 spans 14 residues. Germline loops: CDR1 SGHVS, CDR2 FNYEAQ. The CDR3 region is CASSHRGPNEKLFF. CDR3 sequence (DNA): TGTGCCAGCAGCCACAGGGGGCCTAATGAAAAACTGTTTTTT.

This sequence joins TRBV4-1 and TRBJ1-3; TRBD1 matches at 8 bases. Trimming at V came to 3 bases and at J to 3 bases, leaving 4 bases not matched to a gene. The CDR3 totals 15 residues. Germline V CDR1 and CDR2: MGHRA, YSYEKL. CDR3 sequence: CASSQGGQGGNTIYF. In DNA, the CDR3 is TGCGCCAGCAGCCAGGGCGGACAGGGTGGAAACACCATATATTTT.

The CDR3 loop reads CASSVRGGGQPQHF. The CDR3 DNA sequence: TGTGCCAGCAGTGTTAGGGGAGGCGGTCAGCCCCAGCATTTT. The chain has TRBV6-5 and TRBJ1-5, with D perhaps matching TRBD1 (5 bases). This CDR3 is built from 14 residues. V lost 5 bases and J 6 bases, leaving 14 bases between the germline ends. In germline, CDR1 is MNHEY, CDR2 SVGAGI.

CDR3 sequence reads: CAISGQGNYNEQFF. The CDR3 coding sequence is TGTGCCATCAGTGGACAGGGGAATTACAATGAGCAGTTCTTC. The chain employs TRBV10-3 and TRBJ2-1, with 8 bases that match TRBD1. CDR3 size: 14 residues. J lost 4 bases, V lost 4 bases, and 3 bases had no gene match. Germline V gene sequence: CDR1 ENHRY, CDR2 SYGVKD.

This chain links TRBV6-1 with TRBJ1-1; D is undetermined. Trimming shortened V by 2 bases and J by 7 bases, and 20 bases separated the two germline ends. Germline V gene sequence: CDR1 MNHNS, CDR2 SASEGT. The CDR3 spans 16 residues. CDR3 sequence reads: CASSEYPVSALDEAFF. The CDR3 region has the DNA TGTGCCAGCAGTGAATATCCGGTCTCTGCCCTTGATGAAGCTTTCTTT.

This rearrangement joins TRBV6-1 to TRBJ1-1, with 7 bases that match TRBD1. The germline gives CDR1 MNHNS, CDR2 SASEGT. There are 15 residues in the CDR3. Unmatched junction bases numbered 8, after V lost 7 bases and J lost 0 bases. Written as DNA, the CDR3 is TGTGCCAGCACTCTCGGAGGGACAGTGAACACTGAAGCTTTCTTT. It specifies CASTLGGTVNTEAFF.

V usage is TRBV6-6 and J usage is TRBJ2-3; D is perhaps TRBD2 (5 bases). The CDR3 loop spans 15 amino acids. V gave up 6 bases and J gave up 1 base, with 14 bases separating them. The germline gives CDR1 MNHNY, CDR2 SVGAGI (reference sequence). The CDR3 nucleotides read TGTGCCAGCAGACCCCAATACGGGGGCACAGATACGCAGTATTTT. Encoded protein: CASRPQYGGTDTQYF.

This chain uses TRBV29-1 with TRBJ2-5; TRBD2 aligns across 8 bases. V shed 7 bases and J 5 bases; nucleotides not matched to a gene: 3. The germline V gene has CDR1 SQVTM and CDR2 ANQGSEA. CDR3 length: 11 residues. As DNA, the CDR3 is TGCAGCGACCGACTAGCGGAGACCCAGTACTTC. Protein product: CSDRLAETQYF.

The chain joins TRBV28 to TRBJ2-1; TRBD1 might be the D (6 bases). CDR1 is MDHEN and CDR2 is SYDVKM in the germline V gene. The CDR3 contains 19 residues. V was shortened by 7 bases and J by 0 bases, with 25 bases between the two germline ends. This CDR3 reads CASIPSLGGRPDSYNEQFF. CDR3 in DNA: TGTGCCAGCATTCCATCTCTTGGGGGCAGGCCCGACTCCTACAATGAGCAGTTCTTC.

The V gene is TRBV6-5, the J gene TRBJ1-6; 9 bases are shared with TRBD1. The germline V gene encodes CDR1 MNHEY and CDR2 SVGAGI. After removal of 8 bases from V and 9 bases from J, the junction contained 8 bases not matched to a gene. This CDR3 spans 14 amino acids. The DNA for the CDR3 is TGTGCCAGCGTACGGACAGGGGATGGTTCACCCCTCCACTTT. It encodes CASVRTGDGSPLHF.

In this sample, this clone turned up once. This rearrangement joins TRBV6-6 to TRBJ2-7, with a weak D call TRBD2 (6 bases). Germline loops: CDR1 MNHNY, CDR2 SVGAGI (reference sequence). The CDR3 consists of 12 residues. V was pared by 0 bases and J by 6 bases, with 6 bases between. CDR3 in DNA: TGTGCCAGCAGTTACTCGGAGGGCGAGCAGTACTTC. The encoded protein is CASSYSEGEQYF.

The gene calls are TRBV11-3 and TRBJ1-6; D is possibly TRBD1 (5 bases). Germline V gene lookup returns CDR1 SGHNT and CDR2 YENEEA. This CDR3 has 14 amino acids. V lost 2 bases to trimming and J lost 10 bases, with 12 bases between them. The CDR3 bases are TGTGCCAGCAGCTTACCAGGGTCTAGCTCACCCCTCCACTTT. The encoded protein is CASSLPGSSSPLHF.